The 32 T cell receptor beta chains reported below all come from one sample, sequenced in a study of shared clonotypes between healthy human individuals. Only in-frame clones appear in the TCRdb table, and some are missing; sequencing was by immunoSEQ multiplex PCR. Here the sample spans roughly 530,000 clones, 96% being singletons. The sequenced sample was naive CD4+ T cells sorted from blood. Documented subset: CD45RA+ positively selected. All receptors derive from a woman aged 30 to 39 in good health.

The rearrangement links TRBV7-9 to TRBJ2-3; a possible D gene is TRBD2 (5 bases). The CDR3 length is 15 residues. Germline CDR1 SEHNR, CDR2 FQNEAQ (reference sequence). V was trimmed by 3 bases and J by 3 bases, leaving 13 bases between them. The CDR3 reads CASSLWGARTDTQYF. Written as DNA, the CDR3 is TGTGCCAGCAGCTTGTGGGGAGCTCGAACAGATACGCAGTATTTT.

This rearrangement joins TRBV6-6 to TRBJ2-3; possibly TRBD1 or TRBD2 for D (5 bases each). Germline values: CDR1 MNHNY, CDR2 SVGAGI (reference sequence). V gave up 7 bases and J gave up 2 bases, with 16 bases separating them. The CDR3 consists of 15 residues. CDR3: CASTKLGPLTDTQYF. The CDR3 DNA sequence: TGTGCCAGCACCAAGTTGGGACCCCTCACAGATACGCAGTATTTT.

CDR3 DNA sequence: TGTGCCAGCAAACCGAGAGGACTAGCGGACTCCTACGAGCAGTACTTC. The encoded protein is CASKPRGLADSYEQYF. V is TRBV7-4 and J is TRBJ2-7, with TRBD2 matching over 10 bases. This CDR3 spans 16 amino acids. Trimming took 7 bases from V and 0 from J; bases not matched to a gene: 9. Germline V gives CDR1 SGHVT, CDR2 SQSDAQ.

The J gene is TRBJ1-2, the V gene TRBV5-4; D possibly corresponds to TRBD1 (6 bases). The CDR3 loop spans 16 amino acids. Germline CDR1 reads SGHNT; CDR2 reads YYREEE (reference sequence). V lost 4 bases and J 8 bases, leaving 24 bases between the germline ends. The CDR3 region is CASSPGTMPQVSGYTF. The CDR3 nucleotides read TGTGCCAGCAGCCCCGGGACAATGCCCCAAGTCTCCGGCTACACCTTC.

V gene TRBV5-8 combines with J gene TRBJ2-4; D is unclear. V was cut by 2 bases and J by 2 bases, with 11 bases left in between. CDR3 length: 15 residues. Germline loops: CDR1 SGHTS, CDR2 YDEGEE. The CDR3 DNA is TGTGCCAGCAGCTTTAATCAGAGAACCAAAAACATTCAGTACTTC. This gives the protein CASSFNQRTKNIQYF.

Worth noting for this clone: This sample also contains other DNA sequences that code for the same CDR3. DNA for the CDR3: TGTGCCAGCAGCTTAGGCGACGGAGCAAACAATCAGCCCCAGCATTTT. Amino acids: CASSLGDGANNQPQHF. The chain couples TRBV7-8 to TRBJ1-5, with D hard to call. Trimming shortened V by 1 base and J by 3 bases, and 13 bases separated the two germline ends. The CDR3 totals 16 residues. Germline V gene sequence: CDR1 SGHVS, CDR2 FQNEAQ.

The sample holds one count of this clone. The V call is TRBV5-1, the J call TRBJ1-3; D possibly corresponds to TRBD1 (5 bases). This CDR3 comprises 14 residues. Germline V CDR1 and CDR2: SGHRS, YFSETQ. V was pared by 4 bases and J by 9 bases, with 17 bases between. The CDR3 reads CASSHEAGIGTIYF. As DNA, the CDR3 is TGCGCCAGCAGCCACGAGGCAGGGATCGGCACCATATATTTT.

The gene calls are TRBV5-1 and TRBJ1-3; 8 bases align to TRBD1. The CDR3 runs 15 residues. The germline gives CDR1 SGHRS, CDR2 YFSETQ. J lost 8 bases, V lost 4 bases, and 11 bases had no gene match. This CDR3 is CASSDKNQGADTIYF. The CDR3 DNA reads TGCGCCAGCAGCGACAAAAACCAGGGGGCGGACACCATATATTTT.

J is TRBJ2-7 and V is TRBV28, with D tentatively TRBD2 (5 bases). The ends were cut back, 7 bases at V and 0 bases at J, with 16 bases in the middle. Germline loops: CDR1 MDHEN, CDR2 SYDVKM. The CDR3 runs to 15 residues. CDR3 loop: CASTARRPLSYEQYF. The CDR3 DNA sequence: TGTGCCAGCACCGCCCGGAGGCCTCTCTCCTACGAGCAGTACTTC.

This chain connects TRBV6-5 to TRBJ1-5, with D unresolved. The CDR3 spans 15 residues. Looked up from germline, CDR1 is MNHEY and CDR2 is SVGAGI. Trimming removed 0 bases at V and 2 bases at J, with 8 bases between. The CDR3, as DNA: TGTGCCAGCAGTTACTCGGGTAGGGGCAATCAGCCCCAGCATTTT. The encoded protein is CASSYSGRGNQPQHF.

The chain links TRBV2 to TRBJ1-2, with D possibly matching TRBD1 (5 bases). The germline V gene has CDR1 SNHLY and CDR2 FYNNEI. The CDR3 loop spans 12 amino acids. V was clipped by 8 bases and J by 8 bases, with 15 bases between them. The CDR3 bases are TGTGCCAGCCGTGGGGGGGGTCGAGGCTACACCTTC. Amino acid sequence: CASRGGGRGYTF.

The CDR3 region is CASSDPRGSNEKLFF. CDR3 in DNA: TGTGCCAGCAGTGATCCCAGGGGTTCAAATGAAAAACTGTTTTTT. The gene calls are TRBV6-1 and TRBJ1-4; D is perhaps TRBD1 (6 bases). Germline lookup yields CDR1 MNHNS and CDR2 SASEGT. CDR3 length: 15 amino acids. The ends were cut back, 3 bases at V and 5 bases at J, with 13 bases in the middle.

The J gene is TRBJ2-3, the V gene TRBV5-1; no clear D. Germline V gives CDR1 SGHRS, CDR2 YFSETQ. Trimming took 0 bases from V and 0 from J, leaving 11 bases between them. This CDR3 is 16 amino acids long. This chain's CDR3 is CASSLGGKTSTDTQYF. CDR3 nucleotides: TGCGCCAGCAGCTTGGGCGGAAAAACCAGCACAGATACGCAGTATTTT.

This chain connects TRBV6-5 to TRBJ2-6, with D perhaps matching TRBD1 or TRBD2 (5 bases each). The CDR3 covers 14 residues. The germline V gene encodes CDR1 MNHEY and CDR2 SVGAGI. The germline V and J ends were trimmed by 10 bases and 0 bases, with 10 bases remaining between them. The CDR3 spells CATSRGSGANVLTF. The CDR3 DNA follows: TGTGCCACCTCGAGGGGCTCTGGGGCCAACGTCCTGACTTTC.

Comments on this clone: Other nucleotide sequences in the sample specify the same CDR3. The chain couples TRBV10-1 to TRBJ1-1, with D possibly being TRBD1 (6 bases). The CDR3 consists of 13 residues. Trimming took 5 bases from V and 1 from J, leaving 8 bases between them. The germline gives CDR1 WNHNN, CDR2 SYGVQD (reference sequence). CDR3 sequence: CASSLQGNTEAFF. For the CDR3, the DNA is TGCGCCAGCAGTTTACAGGGGAACACTGAAGCTTTCTTT.

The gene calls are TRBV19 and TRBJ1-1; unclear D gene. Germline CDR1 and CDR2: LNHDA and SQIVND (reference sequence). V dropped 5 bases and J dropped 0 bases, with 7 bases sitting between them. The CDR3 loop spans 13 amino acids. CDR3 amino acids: CASSPKMNTEAFF. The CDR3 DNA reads TGTGCCAGTAGTCCAAAGATGAACACTGAAGCTTTCTTT.

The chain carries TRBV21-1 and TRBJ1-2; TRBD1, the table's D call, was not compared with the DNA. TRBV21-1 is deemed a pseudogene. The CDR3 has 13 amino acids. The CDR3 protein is CASGHDRSRGYTF. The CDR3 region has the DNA TGTGCCAGCGGCCACGACAGGTCCCGAGGCTACACCTTC.

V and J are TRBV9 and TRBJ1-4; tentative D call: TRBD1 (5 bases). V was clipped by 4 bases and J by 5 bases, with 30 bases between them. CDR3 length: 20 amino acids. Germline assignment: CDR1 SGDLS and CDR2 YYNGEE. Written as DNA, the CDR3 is TGTGCCAGCAGCCCGGGGGGGAGTTCTCAATTTTGGTCCGGGAATGAAAAACTGTTTTTT. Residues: CASSPGGSSQFWSGNEKLFF.

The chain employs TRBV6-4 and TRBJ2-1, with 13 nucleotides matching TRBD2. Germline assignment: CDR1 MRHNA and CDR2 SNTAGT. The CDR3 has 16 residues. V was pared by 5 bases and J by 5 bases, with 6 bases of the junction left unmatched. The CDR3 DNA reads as TGTGCCAGCAGTTCCGACGGGACTAGCGGGAACAATGAGCAGTTCTTC. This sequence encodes CASSSDGTSGNNEQFF.

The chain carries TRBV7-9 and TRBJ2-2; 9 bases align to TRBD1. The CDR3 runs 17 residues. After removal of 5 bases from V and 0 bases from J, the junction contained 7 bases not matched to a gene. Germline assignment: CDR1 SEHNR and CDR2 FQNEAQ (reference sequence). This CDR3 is CASSPYRDRANTGELFF. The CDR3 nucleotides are TGTGCCAGCAGCCCCTACCGGGACAGGGCGAACACCGGGGAGCTGTTTTTT.

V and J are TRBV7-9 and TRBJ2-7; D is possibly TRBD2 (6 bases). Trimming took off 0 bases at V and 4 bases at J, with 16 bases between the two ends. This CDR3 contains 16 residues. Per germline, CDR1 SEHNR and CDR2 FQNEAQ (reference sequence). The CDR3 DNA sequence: TGTGCCAGCAGCTTAGCGGGGGTCATCGGGGGTTACGAGCAGTACTTC. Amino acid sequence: CASSLAGVIGGYEQYF.

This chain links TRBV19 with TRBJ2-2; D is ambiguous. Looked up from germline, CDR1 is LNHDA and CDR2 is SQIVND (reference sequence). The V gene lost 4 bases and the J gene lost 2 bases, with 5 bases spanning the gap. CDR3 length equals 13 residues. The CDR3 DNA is TGTGCCAGTAGTAATTTTAACACCGGGGAGCTGTTTTTT. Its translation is CASSNFNTGELFF. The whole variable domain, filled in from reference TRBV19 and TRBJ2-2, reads DGGITQSPKYLFRKEGQNVTLSCEQNLNHDAMYWYRQDPGQGLRLIYYSQIVNDFQKGDIAEGYSVSREKKESFPLTVTSAQKNPTAFYLCASSNFNTGELFFGEGSRLTVL.

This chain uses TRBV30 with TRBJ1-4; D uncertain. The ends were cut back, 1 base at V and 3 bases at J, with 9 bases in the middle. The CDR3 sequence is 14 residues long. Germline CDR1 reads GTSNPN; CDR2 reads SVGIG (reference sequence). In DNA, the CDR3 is TGTGCCTGGAGTGCCGGGGTTGCTAATGAAAAACTGTTTTTT. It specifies CAWSAGVANEKLFF.

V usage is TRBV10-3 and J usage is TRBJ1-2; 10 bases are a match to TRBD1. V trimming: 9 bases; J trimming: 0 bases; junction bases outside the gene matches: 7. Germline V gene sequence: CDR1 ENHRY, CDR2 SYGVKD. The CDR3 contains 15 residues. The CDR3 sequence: CAMRQGALPNYGYTF. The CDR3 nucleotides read TGTGCCATGAGACAGGGGGCCCTTCCTAACTATGGCTACACCTTC.

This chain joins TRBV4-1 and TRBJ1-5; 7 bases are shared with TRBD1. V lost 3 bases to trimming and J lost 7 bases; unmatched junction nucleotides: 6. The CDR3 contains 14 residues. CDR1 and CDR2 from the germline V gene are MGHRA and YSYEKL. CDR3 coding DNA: TGCGCCAGCAGCCAGGAGACAGGGACCCAGCCCCAGCATTTT. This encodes CASSQETGTQPQHF.

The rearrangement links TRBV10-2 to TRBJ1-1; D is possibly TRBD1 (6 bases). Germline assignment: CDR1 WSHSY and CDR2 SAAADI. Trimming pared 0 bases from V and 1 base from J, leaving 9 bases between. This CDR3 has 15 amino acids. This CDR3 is CASSESWTANTEAFF. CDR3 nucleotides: TGCGCCAGCAGTGAGTCCTGGACAGCGAACACTGAAGCTTTCTTT.

This chain's CDR3 is CASSPSYPHEQFF. The CDR3 bases are TGTGCCAGCAGTCCTAGTTACCCCCACGAGCAGTTCTTC. The chain recombines TRBV28 with TRBJ2-1, with unresolved D. The ends were cut back, 5 bases at V and 10 bases at J, with 15 bases in the middle. The CDR3 sequence is 13 residues long. Per germline, CDR1 MDHEN and CDR2 SYDVKM.

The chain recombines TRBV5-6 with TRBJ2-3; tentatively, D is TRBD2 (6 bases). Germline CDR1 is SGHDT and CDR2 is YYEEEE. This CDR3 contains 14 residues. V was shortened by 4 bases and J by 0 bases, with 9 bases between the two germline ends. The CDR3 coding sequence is TGTGCCAGCAGCCGAAGCGGGAGCACAGATACGCAGTATTTT. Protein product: CASSRSGSTDTQYF.

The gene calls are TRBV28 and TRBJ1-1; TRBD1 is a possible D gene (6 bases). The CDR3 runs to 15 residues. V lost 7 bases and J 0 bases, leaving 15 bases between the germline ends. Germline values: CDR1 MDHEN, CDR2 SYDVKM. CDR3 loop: CASNPGTHMNTEAFF. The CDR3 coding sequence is TGTGCCAGCAATCCCGGGACACACATGAACACTGAAGCTTTCTTT.

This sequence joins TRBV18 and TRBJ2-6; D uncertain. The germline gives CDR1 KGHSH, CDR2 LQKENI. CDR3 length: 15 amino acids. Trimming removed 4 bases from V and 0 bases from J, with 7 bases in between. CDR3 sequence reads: CASSLTTSGANVLTF. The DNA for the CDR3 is TGTGCCAGCTCACTGACAACCTCTGGGGCCAACGTCCTGACTTTC.

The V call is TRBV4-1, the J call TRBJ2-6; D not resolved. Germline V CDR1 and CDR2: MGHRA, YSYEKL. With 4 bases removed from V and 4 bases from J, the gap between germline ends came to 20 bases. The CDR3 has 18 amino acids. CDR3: CASSLRPRTGSGANVLTF. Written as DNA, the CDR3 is TGCGCCAGCAGCCTGAGACCCCGTACCGGGTCCGGGGCCAACGTCCTGACTTTC.

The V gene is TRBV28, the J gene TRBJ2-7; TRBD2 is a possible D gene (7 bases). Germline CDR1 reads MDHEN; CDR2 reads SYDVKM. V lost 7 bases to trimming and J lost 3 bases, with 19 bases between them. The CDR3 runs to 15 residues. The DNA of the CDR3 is TGTGCCAGCATCCATGGGGGGGGCGTTGGCTACGAGCAGTACTTC. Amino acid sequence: CASIHGGGVGYEQYF.